This section outlines one T cell receptor beta chain sequence together with its context. Its antigen is still unknown. Receptor libraries were prepared by the immunoSEQ multiplex PCR assay. For the multiplex PCR, a mixture combining 60 forward primers for TCR Vbeta segments and 13 reverse primers for TCR Jbeta segments was used. The CDR3 region of rearranged TCR beta genes was amplified from genomic DNA by a multiplex PCR assay. On the Illumina HiSeq System, the amplified TCR beta libraries were sequenced as 87-base-pair reads. Per the original workflow: A later analysis counted approximately 76 million unique TCR beta chains across the 600 to 850 repertoires, and around 9.9 million of these chains were shared by at least two donors. A nearest-neighbor algorithm error-corrected the raw reads and collapsed the reads into unique sequences, merging closely related sequences to remove PCR and sequencing errors. CDR3 sequences were aligned to IMGT reference sequences to assign V, D and J gene segments. For a sequence to be retained, at least a six-nucleotide match to both a V gene segment and a J gene segment was required. Rearrangements were called productive when the CDR3 lacked stop codons and stayed in frame with V and J; all others were non-productive. Following IMGT convention, CDR3 was defined as the stretch from the second conserved V-encoded cysteine to the conserved J-encoded phenylalanine. The earlier analysis of about 640 of the donors excluded any sequence lacking an unambiguous match to a single V gene segment. In an earlier analysis of several hundred of the donors, V segments were called functional above 56.7% productive rearrangements and were called segregating when the between-donor standard deviation exceeded 5%. A statistical classification framework was built to diagnose cytomegalovirus status from the catalog of TCR beta chain sequences. V and J gene assignment, in a later analysis, came from comparing TCR nucleotide sequences with IMGT/GENE-DB human TR gene sequences. A later analysis assigned CDR3 sequences and most-parsimonious VDJ recombination scenarios with the TCRdist pipeline. A later analysis defined each TCR beta chain by its CDR3 amino acid sequence plus V-gene family, and excluded reads lacking a unique V-gene family. To address suspected cross-contamination and a sequencing artifact, a later analysis removed a few hundred highly shared, low-generation-probability nucleotide sequences. In a later analysis, a clonal expansion index for each public chain was calculated from normalized within-repertoire ranks of inferred template counts. In a later analysis, generation probabilities were computed with a VDJ recombination model fitted to out-of-frame rearrangements, and the resulting probabilities were checked against IGoR. In a later analysis, hypergeometric tests were used to score TCR-TCR, TCR-HLA and TCR-CMV co-occurrence, with a repertoire-size bias correction applied to TCR pairs. A later analysis estimated false discovery rates by permuting HLA or CMV assignments 20 times. A later analysis grouped co-occurring TCRs with DBSCAN, adding TCRdist sequence similarity when clustering within HLA-allele-positive subsets. Co-occurrence clustering excluded repertoires with fewer than 30,000 or more than 120,000 public chains, plus five with anomalous nucleotide sharing. Sourced from immuneACCESS, this table was stored by TCRdb with only in-frame sequences that have V and J called. A share of the clones is absent; for the studies checked, an unresolved V gene accounts for under half, and the remainder has no known explanation. The D gene and trimming were derived from the DNA, and the V and J assignments and clone size from that table. The sample table gives roughly 120,000 clones. 2.5% to 3% of the sample goes to the ten largest clones.

Measured from the cysteine to the phenylalanine, the CDR3 is 14 residues long. The read is trimmed to its CDR3 DNA, 42 bases read in frame from base 1. CDR1 and CDR2 are read off the germline V gene as KGHSH and LQKENI. At the junction V is shortened by 4 bases and J by 5 bases, with 12 bases in between. The sample is drawn from a study of cytomegalovirus exposure and HLA in healthy donors (dated by TCRdb to 2015 to 2018). Concerning the study at large: An earlier analysis of some 600 of the donors reported 250 to 350 Gb of sequence data and roughly 120 million unique TCR beta sequences obtained from around 190 million T cells. HLA typing covered class I and class II loci at four-digit resolution. Roughly five DR-DQ haplotypes were handled as single units for association and clustering because linkage in the cohort was strong. The later analysis used no new phenotypic data to find candidate immune exposures, relying instead on TCR beta sequences and their occurrence across donors. Along with the roughly 670-subject first cohort, a separate validation cohort of 120 different subjects was used. To predict cytomegalovirus infection status, the study brought together high-throughput TCR immunosequencing, statistical association of individual TCRs with disease status, and machine learning. In a later genetic analysis, genome-wide SNP genotypes for about 65% of the roughly 700 donors were used, and that subset was treated as a discovery cohort. Alongside the repertoire data, information on donor age, sex, ethnicity and CMV serostatus was compiled. To decide whether each TCR beta V gene segment behaved as functional or pseudogenic, an earlier analysis of some 570 of the donors relied on high-throughput TCR beta sequencing. The study aimed to test whether cataloging public T cell receptors could reveal signatures of past pathogen exposure. Of the roughly 400 genotyped donors, 70% to 90% were placed in the genetic ancestry cluster associated with self-reported Caucasian donors. Using immunosequencing, the study profiled T cell repertoires from about 620 subjects and related those repertoires to cytomegalovirus serostatus. The number of donors typed differed by locus, with roughly 629-640 for A, B, C, DRB1 and DQB1, 522 for DQA1, 606 for DPA1, and some 450 for DPB1. A later analysis re-analyzed previously published TCR beta repertoires from 660 or so donors and added high-resolution HLA genotyping to study TCR occurrence patterns. Every repertoire in the discovery cohort had been generated on one and the same sequencing platform. Among about 370 genotyped donors of the cohort, an average of around 250,000 unique TCR beta nucleotide sequences was sequenced per donor, of which approximately 18% were non-productive. An early release that covered fewer than 800 HLA-typed donors contained approximately 300 gigabases of sequencing data and tens of millions of unique TCR sequences.

General study outcomes and caveats: Across donors, most TCR sequences were observed very rarely, whereas some public TCRs were present in many individuals. Assigning TCR associations to individual alleles was difficult when HLA alleles, especially DR and DQ, strongly co-occurred. An association between a missense DCLRE1C variant and V-gene and J-gene trimming of TCR beta chains was found in a later genetic analysis and replicated in an independent cohort. According to a later analysis, TCR association rates differed among HLA loci, with DRB1 alleles showing the most associated TCRs and HLA-C alleles showing the fewest. The authors suggested that the approach could potentially be extended to other disease states and immunological phenotypes. A later analysis found that most CMV-associated TCR beta chains appeared HLA-restricted, with HLA associations seemingly driven largely by CMV exposure. The 87-base-pair reads could not distinguish some IMGT-functional V segments, including TRBV6-2 and TRBV6-3, so those segments were excluded. A further reported finding was that TCR beta sequences accurately predicted the HLA-A and HLA-B alleles for most subjects in the first cohort. A later analysis associated about 17,000 TCR beta sequences with specific HLA alleles at a false discovery rate of 0.05. Cytomegalovirus status was reported to be diagnosed by the classifier with high specificity and sensitivity in both the original and validation cohorts. In a later analysis, HLA-associated TCR beta chains were found to be more clonally expanded and to have lower generation probabilities than equally common non-associated chains. A later analysis reported that several top co-occurrence clusters appeared linked to parvovirus B19, influenza, CMV and Epstein-Barr virus. In vitro tests confirmed that a few of the cytomegalovirus-associated TCR beta chains recognize cytomegalovirus antigens. Because some donors lacked HLA typing at each locus, the association tests relied only on the typed subset. The study gave a list of under 200 TCR beta chains associated with cytomegalovirus. In an earlier analysis of more than 500 of the donors, most TCR beta V segments appeared in productive rearrangements about 87% or about 30% of the time, broadly matching IMGT annotations. A group of highly shared sequence variants was considered likely to be a technical artifact of the sequencing pipeline. Because counts were too low, more than 15 rarely observed V segments, including chromosome 9 orphons, were left out of the earlier analysis of 587 of the donors. Correlated functional status among segregating V segments might reflect linkage disequilibrium, but an unknown experimental factor could not be ruled out. Only TCR beta chains were sequenced in this cohort, and the absence of alpha or paired-chain data limited detectable features. Compared with the 666-donor mean, donors in an Asian-associated ancestry cluster had fewer N-insertions in productive TCRs, according to a later genetic analysis. Sequencing depth was assumed to be roughly uniform across donors in the presence/absence analyses, though that assumption may not hold. CMV serostatus was the only immune exposure information available for the cohort.

The cohort consisted of 670 or so healthy bone marrow donors. Cohort members were all nominally healthy when sampled, although unrecorded immune exposures were likely present. The donor tested CMV seronegative, placing the donor among the 300 to 400 seronegative members of the cohort. A peripheral blood sample was collected from each donor, and TCR beta sequencing was performed on peripheral blood mononuclear cells. The Qiagen DNeasy Blood Extraction Kit was used to extract genomic DNA from the blood cell samples. Recombination linked TRBV18 to TRBJ1-5; D gene: possibly TRBD1, on 5 matching bases. Sequencing was done on a sample of PBMCs. The TCR originated in a man aged 25 to 45 in good health and CMV-seronegative. The CDR3: CASSLAGSYQPQHF. The DNA sequence is as follows: TGTGCCAGCTCACTGGCAGGGTCGTATCAGCCCCAGCATTTT.